Listed below are T cell receptor beta chains from one sample, sequenced in a study of T cells in localized non-small cell lung cancer. The method was immunoSEQ multiplex PCR; TCRdb's version includes in-frame clones alone and lacks a portion of them. Of roughly 1,200 clones detected, around 20% appear once; the ten largest clones hold approximately 12%. Sequenced material: normal lung tissue next to the tumor, taken before any cancer treatment. These TCRs come from a male donor aged 60 or older with stage III lung adenocarcinoma. Each CDR3 is given with its conserved first and last residue. A D gene is named only where the DNA matches it firmly. Part of the rows lack a size; the others show once, few, many or a class for expanded clones.

size	D	V	J	DNA	CDR3
NA	NA	TRBV11-3	TRBJ2-2	TGTGCCAGCAGCTTACAGTACTTCACCGGGGAGCTGTTTTTT	CASSLQYFTGELFF
NA	NA	TRBV19	TRBJ2-3	TGTGCCAGTAGTCGGGTGTGGTCTTTCACAGATACGCAGTATTTT	CASSRVWSFTDTQYF
few	NA	TRBV6-8	TRBJ2-2	TGTGCCAGCAGTTACAGCTATACAGGGACGGCCAGGGAGCTGTTTTTT	CASSYSYTGTARELFF
NA	TRBD1	TRBV11-3	TRBJ1-1	TGTGCCAGCAGCTTAGTGGCGGGACAGGGGGCGAGTCACACTGAAGCTTTCTTT	CASSLVAGQGASHTEAFF
few	TRBD1	TRBV11-3	TRBJ2-7	TGTGCCAGCAGCTCACGGACAGGACACCTCCCGGGGGAGCAGTACTTC	CASSSRTGHLPGEQYF
few	NA	TRBV6-8	TRBJ2-1	TGTGCCAGCAGTTCCGCGGCCAGGGACAATGAGCAGTTCTTC	CASSSAARDNEQFF
once	TRBD1	TRBV18	TRBJ2-3	TGTGCCAGCTCACCCCGGGACAGGATGGCAGATACGCAGTATTTT	CASSPRDRMADTQYF
NA	TRBD1	TRBV5-1	TRBJ1-1	TGCGCCAGCAGCTTGGGGGACAGGTGGGCCGAAGCTTTCTTT	CASSLGDRWAEAFF
few	NA	TRBV6-8	TRBJ1-5	TGTGCCAGCAGCCCCCTTAAGACCGGACTGGTACCGATCAATCAGCCCCAGCATTTT	CASSPLKTGLVPINQPQHF
NA	NA	TRBV7-4	TRBJ2-3	TGTGCCAGCAGCTTAGAAGGCCGTGGGGGAACAGATACGCAGTATTTT	CASSLEGRGGTDTQYF
few	NA	TRBV19	TRBJ2-6	TGTGCCAGTAGTATCTGGGTAGCGGGGGCCAACGTCCTGACTTTC	CASSIWVAGANVLTF
NA	TRBD2	TRBV4-1	TRBJ2-2	TGCGCCAGCAGCCTCGCTAGCGGGTATCCCGGGGAGCTGTTTTTT	CASSLASGYPGELFF
NA	NA	TRBV11-3	TRBJ1-4	TGTGCCAGCAGCCCAGGGCAGCCGGGGTTTAATGAAAAACTGTTTTTT	CASSPGQPGFNEKLFF
NA	TRBD2	TRBV14	TRBJ2-7	TGTGCCAGCAGCCGGGGACTAGTCTACGAGCAGTACTTC	CASSRGLVYEQYF
medium-sized	TRBD2	TRBV9	TRBJ2-2	TGTGCCAGCAGCTCTAGACTAGCTGCCGGGGAGCTGTTTTTT	CASSSRLAAGELFF
NA	NA	TRBV10-2	TRBJ2-3	TGCGCCAGCAGTGAGCGTCGCGGGGGCGCAGATACGCAGTATTTT	CASSERRGGADTQYF
medium-sized	TRBD1	TRBV11-3	TRBJ2-3	TGTGCCAGCAGCTTAGGACAGGGGGACACAGATACGCAGTATTTT	CASSLGQGDTDTQYF
NA	NA	TRBV28	TRBJ1-6	TGTGCCAGCAGTTTTCTGGACAAGGATAATTCACCCCTCCACTTT	CASSFLDKDNSPLHF
NA	TRBD1	TRBV19	TRBJ2-7	TGTGCCAGTGAAGACAGGGGAAACTACGAGCAGTACTTC	CASEDRGNYEQYF
few	NA	TRBV11-3	TRBJ1-5	TGTGCCAGCAGCCCCGGACGGGACCTTAGCAATCAGCCCCAGCATTTT	CASSPGRDLSNQPQHF
NA	TRBD1	TRBV4-1	TRBJ1-1	TGCGCCAGCAGCCGGGACAGGGTCGTTGCTTTCTTT	CASSRDRVVAFF
large	NA	TRBV6-7	TRBJ2-5	TGTGCCAGGGGGTTAATTGAGACCCAGTACTTC	CARGLIETQYF
NA	NA	TRBV15	TRBJ1-1	TGTGCCACCAGCACCGACGCGATGAACACTGAAGCTTTCTTT	CATSTDAMNTEAFF
NA	TRBD2	TRBV11-3	TRBJ2-3	TGTGCCAGCAACCCTCGGACTAGCGGGGACACAGATACGCAGTATTTT	CASNPRTSGDTDTQYF
NA	NA	TRBV14	TRBJ2-5	TGTGCCAGCAGCCAAGATACGGATAGGCCGGAGACCCAGTACTTC	CASSQDTDRPETQYF
few	NA	TRBV6-8	TRBJ1-1	TGTGCCAGCATCCCCCCTAGGACTCCCACTGAAGCTTTCTTT	CASIPPRTPTEAFF
NA	TRBD2	TRBV6-8	TRBJ2-7	TGTGCCAGCAGAGGCCGCGGGGGGCCCGAGCAGTACTTC	CASRGRGGPEQYF
NA	NA	TRBV9	TRBJ2-2	TGTGCCAGCAGGCCAAGGGTGAGCACCGGGGAGCTGTTTTTT	CASRPRVSTGELFF
NA	NA	TRBV29-1	TRBJ2-7	TGCAGCGTTGAAGAACCAGTGAAATACGAGCAGTACTTC	CSVEEPVKYEQYF
NA	NA	TRBV11-3	TRBJ2-5	TGTGCCAGCAGCTTGGAGCAGAGACAAGAGACCCAGTACTTC	CASSLEQRQETQYF
NA	TRBD1	TRBV11-3	TRBJ1-5	TGTGCCAGCAGCGTAGACAGGGGGATAGGGCAGCCCCAGCATTTT	CASSVDRGIGQPQHF
NA	NA	TRBV19	TRBJ2-1	TGTGCCAGTAGTCCCGGATACCATGAGCAGTTCTTC	CASSPGYHEQFF
large	NA	TRBV11-3	TRBJ2-1	TGTGCCAGCAGCTTACGTGGGGAGAGCTCCTACAATGAGCAGTTCTTC	CASSLRGESSYNEQFF
NA	NA	TRBV5-1	TRBJ1-3	TGCGCCAGCAGCTTAGACGTCGTCAATGGAAACACCATATATTTT	CASSLDVVNGNTIYF
NA	TRBD1	TRBV28	TRBJ1-6	TGTGCCAGCCTAACCCCGGGACAGGGGGCTCCTTATAATTCACCCCTCCACTTT	CASLTPGQGAPYNSPLHF
NA	NA	TRBV18	TRBJ1-2	TGTGCCAGCTCAGGCTCGGCGCCCTCCCTCTATGGCTACACCTTC	CASSGSAPSLYGYTF